These T cell receptor beta chains were read from a single sample in a study of identical twins. Using its own MiXCR run on the 5' RACE reads, TCRdb lists one record per CDR3 protein. The sample lists approximately 280,000 distinct CDR3 sequences; roughly 8.6% were seen once. The same specimen was also included in a second study, on yellow fever vaccine responses in identical twins.

Sequenced material: memory (CD45RO+) T cells sorted from blood. These receptors all come from a woman younger than 35 in good health. CDR3s leave out the opening cysteine and the closing phenylalanine or tryptophan.

V: TRBV6-1
length: 12
J: TRBJ1-4
CDR3: ASKNRDRAEKLF

V: TRBV5-1
length: 11
J: TRBJ1-2
CDR3: ASSSDRRYGYT

V: TRBV12-3/TRBV12-4
length: 11
J: TRBJ2-7
CDR3: ASTQDRDGEQY

V: TRBV6-2/TRBV6-3
length: 12
J: TRBJ2-7
CDR3: ASKPGTGIYERY

V: TRBV12-3/TRBV12-4
length: 13
J: TRBJ1-6
CDR3: ASSLEAGGRSPLH

V: TRBV7-9
length: 10
J: TRBJ1-1
CDR3: ASSPPDTEAF

V: TRBV5-5
length: 12
J: TRBJ2-7
CDR3: ASSFRLAAYEQY

V: TRBV7-2
length: 11
J: TRBJ2-1
CDR3: ASSLAPLHEQF

V: TRBV27
length: 13
J: TRBJ1-5
CDR3: ASSSSPDRAEPQH

V: TRBV3-1
length: 13
J: TRBJ2-1
CDR3: ASSQERAVYNEQF

V: TRBV10-3
length: 15
J: TRBJ1-2
CDR3: AISESGTGQANYGYT

V: TRBV6-2/TRBV6-3
length: 10
J: TRBJ2-2
CDR3: ASTYSTGELF

V: TRBV20-1
length: 12
J: TRBJ1-1
CDR3: SASGGRGFTEAF

V: TRBV6-1
length: 12
J: TRBJ2-2
CDR3: ASRSYGVAGELF

V: TRBV5-8
length: 12
J: TRBJ1-1
CDR3: ASSHRGRVAEAF

V: TRBV4-1
length: 18
J: TRBJ2-3
CDR3: ASSQLVLVVSGRLSDTQY

V: TRBV6-1
length: 12
J: TRBJ2-2
CDR3: AGTSGRNTGELF

V: TRBV29-1
length: 10
J: TRBJ1-1
CDR3: SVQHTNTEAF

V: TRBV2
length: 14
J: TRBJ2-2
CDR3: ASSSFQTRNTGELF

V: TRBV7-2
length: 14
J: TRBJ2-4
CDR3: ASSLVGTGNLNIQY

V: TRBV4-2
length: 20
J: TRBJ2-1
CDR3: ASSPKFASGLAGQSSYNEQF

V: TRBV18
length: 12
J: TRBJ1-1
CDR3: ASAGQTQNTEAF

V: TRBV5-1
length: 15
J: TRBJ2-1
CDR3: ASSLNSASGGYYEQF

V: TRBV29-1
length: 9
J: TRBJ1-1
CDR3: SAQPVTEAF

V: TRBV24-1
length: 12
J: TRBJ1-4
CDR3: ATSDPGLNEKLF

V: TRBV12-3/TRBV12-4
length: 15
J: TRBJ2-2
CDR3: AFCLAGGGTNTGELF

V: TRBV6-5
length: 15
J: TRBJ2-5
CDR3: ASSYSQGQAQVKTQY

V: TRBV29-1
length: 10
J: TRBJ2-1
CDR3: SVEFLFNEQF

V: TRBV7-2
length: 14
J: TRBJ2-1
CDR3: ASSLKVGGAYNEQF

V: TRBV14
length: 15
J: TRBJ1-3
CDR3: ASSHGITRGLRNTIY

V: TRBV5-1
length: 13
J: TRBJ2-1
CDR3: ASSGGASGPAEQF

V: TRBV20-1
length: 11
J: TRBJ2-3
CDR3: SAPRTGVDTQY

V: TRBV11-2
length: 15
J: TRBJ2-5
CDR3: ASSLLVTGVSGETQY

V: TRBV6-1
length: 14
J: TRBJ2-3
CDR3: ASSRTTGPSTDTQY

V: TRBV5-1
length: 12
J: TRBJ1-2
CDR3: ASSSDRGFYGYT

V: TRBV5-1
length: 12
J: TRBJ2-1
CDR3: ASSLPQGYNEQF

V: TRBV3-1
length: 13
J: TRBJ2-5
CDR3: ASSPLPGGGETQY

V: TRBV6-5
length: 16
J: TRBJ2-7
CDR3: ASSTRSGTSVPSYEQY

V: TRBV20-1
length: 10
J: TRBJ1-1
CDR3: SARGLFTEAF

V: TRBV11-3
length: 13
J: TRBJ2-1
CDR3: ASSLTSLSYNEQF

V: TRBV10-3
length: 13
J: TRBJ2-3
CDR3: AIREGGGRTDTQY

V: TRBV12-3/TRBV12-4
length: 12
J: TRBJ2-7
CDR3: ASSPWTSGTEQY

V: TRBV28
length: 12
J: TRBJ1-2
CDR3: ASSLLGVYYGYT

V: TRBV28
length: 12
J: TRBJ2-1
CDR3: ASSLVGGRGEQF

V: TRBV6-4
length: 13
J: TRBJ2-3
CDR3: ASSDSRGHTDTQY

V: TRBV7-9
length: 14
J: TRBJ2-1
CDR3: ASSGRDPSSYNEQF

V: TRBV6-1
length: 10
J: TRBJ2-2
CDR3: ATALEAGELF

V: TRBV24-1
length: 16
J: TRBJ2-6
CDR3: ATEQGGRAISGANVLT

V: TRBV20-1
length: 9
J: TRBJ1-5
CDR3: SAGTNQPQH

V: TRBV5-1
length: 14
J: TRBJ2-3
CDR3: ASSSRGQGRTDTQY

V: TRBV7-6
length: 12
J: TRBJ2-1
CDR3: ASSSQAPYNEQF

V: TRBV25-1
length: 10
J: TRBJ1-1
CDR3: ASSGTGPKAF

V: TRBV10-3
length: 12
J: TRBJ2-1
CDR3: AIWKGSSYNEQF